A single T cell receptor (beta chain) is shown here with its context. Its antigen is unknown. Assay used: immunoSEQ multiplex PCR; TCRdb lists only in-frame clones, some missing. This repertoire shows over 400,000 clones, 92% found once; its top ten account for approximately 1.7%. Germline V gene lookup returns CDR1 SEHNR and CDR2 FQNEAQ (reference sequence). CDR3 length equals 16 residues. V was pared by 10 bases and J by 0 bases, with 22 bases between. This record belongs to a study of Ad26.COV2.S vaccination and SARS-CoV-2 variants. Study summary: Ad26.COV2.S shots went into the muscle once or twice, 56 days apart.

Overall study findings and caveats: Placebo recipients had lower spike-specific TCR breadth than vaccine recipients. Measurements of TCR breadth and depth may have given underestimates of the total T cell responses.

Treatment specified: about 20 received Ad26.COV2.S at low or high dose, single or two shots; about 5 received placebo; per-sample allocation not given. Sample collection was performed on day 63 after the first vaccine or placebo injection. Sequencing used peripheral blood, obtained in a trial of Ad26.COV2.S vaccine versus placebo. This receptor was obtained from a person aged 18 to 59 who received the Ad26.COV2.S COVID-19 vaccine or a placebo. This rearrangement joins TRBV7-9 to TRBJ2-7; D call uncertain. CDR3 loop: CATDSILQTGSYEQYF. CDR3 bases: TGTGCCACCGACTCAATCCTCCAAACTGGCTCCTACGAGCAGTACTTC.